These 24 T cell receptor beta chains originate from one sample sequenced in a study of TIL therapy for anti-PD-1-resistant metastatic lung cancer. As to time point: pre-treatment sample, taken before nivolumab and TIL therapy. Sequencing used immunoSEQ v3. Assay: immunoSEQ multiplex PCR; the TCRdb copy retains only in-frame clones and omits some. The data show more than 55,000 clones, with 80% to 90% seen just once and less than 3% held by the top ten. This material consisted of blood, taken at baseline. Every receptor here comes from a person aged 25 to 85 with non-small cell lung cancer.

This clone was found a few times. This chain connects TRBV19 to TRBJ2-4; a weak D match, TRBD2 (5 bases). This CDR3 is built from 14 residues. Germline CDR1 and CDR2: LNHDA and SQIVND (reference sequence). Trimming pared 6 bases from V and 6 bases from J, leaving 15 bases between. CDR3 nucleotide sequence: TGTGCCAGTAGGAGCACCCACCGGGGAAACATTCAGTACTTC. This gives the protein CASRSTHRGNIQYF.

The V call is TRBV1, the J call TRBJ2-5. TRBV1 is designated a pseudogene. The CDR3 has 15 residues. CDR3 loop: CTSSQEIGLGETQYF. For the CDR3, the DNA is TGCACCAGCAGCCAAGAGATTGGGCTAGGAGAGACCCAGTACTTC.

The J gene is TRBJ2-1, the V gene TRBV11-2, with 9 bases that match TRBD2. V shed 1 base, J shed 10 bases, and the junction held 2 bases outside the gene matches. The CDR3 runs 13 residues. Germline loops: CDR1 SGHAT, CDR2 FQNNGV. The CDR3 coding sequence is TGTGCCAGCAGCTTAGCTCTAGCGGGGGAGCAGTTCTTC. It yields the protein CASSLALAGEQFF.

This CDR3 is CASTIGTGELFF. CDR3 DNA: TGTGCCAGTACGATAGGGACCGGGGAGCTGTTTTTT. The chain couples TRBV28 to TRBJ2-2; D uncertain. The V gene's germline CDR1 is MDHEN and CDR2 SYDVKM. The CDR3 is made up of 12 amino acids. Trimming took off 9 bases at V and 5 bases at J, with 10 bases between the two ends.

In DNA, the CDR3 is TGTGCCAGCAGCTTAGGGGAGGCTAACACTGAAGCTTTCTTT. Translated, it gives CASSLGEANTEAFF. The chain recombines TRBV7-3 with TRBJ1-1, with no clear D. Trimming took 2 bases from V and 2 from J, leaving 9 bases between them. Per the germline V gene, CDR1 is SGHTA and CDR2 is FQGTGA. The CDR3 runs 14 residues.

The chain combines TRBV5-4 with TRBJ2-5; D is ambiguous. Trimming stripped 0 bases from V and 4 bases from J, with 13 bases between. CDR1 and CDR2 from the germline V gene are SGHNT and YYREEE (reference sequence). This CDR3 has 15 amino acids. This CDR3 is CASSLAVGRRETQYF. In nucleotides, the CDR3 is TGTGCCAGCAGCTTGGCGGTAGGGCGCCGAGAGACCCAGTACTTC. Supplemented by reference TRBV5-4 and TRBJ2-5, the full variable domain reads ETGVTQSPTHLIKTRGQQVTLRCSSQSGHNTVSWYQQALGQGPQFIFQYYREEENGRGNFPPRFSGLQFPNYSSELNVNALELDDSALYLCASSLAVGRRETQYFGPGTRLLVL.

The chain employs TRBV27 and TRBJ2-7; D might be TRBD1 or TRBD2, each matching 5 bases. The V end lost 6 bases, the J end lost 5 bases, and 20 bases lay between the germline ends. The length of the CDR3 is 15 residues. Germline-derived CDR1 and CDR2 are MNHEY and SMNVEV (reference sequence). CDR3 protein: CASSPYQGPPNEQYF. In DNA, the CDR3 is TGTGCCAGCAGCCCCTACCAGGGACCCCCGAACGAGCAGTACTTC.

The chain joins TRBV12-5 to TRBJ2-2, with 12 bases identical to TRBD1. Germline V gene data show CDR1 as LGHNT and CDR2 as FRNRAP. J gave up 7 bases and V 10 bases, and 16 bases lay outside the gene matches. The CDR3 totals 17 residues. This CDR3 is CATAIGTGGSGSGELFF. Here the CDR3 DNA reads TGTGCTACAGCCATTGGGACAGGGGGCAGCGGGAGCGGGGAGCTGTTTTTT. Using reference TRBV12-5 and TRBJ2-2 for the parts outside the CDR3, the full variable domain is DARVTQTPRHKVTEMGQEVTMRCQPILGHNTVFWYRQTMMQGLELLAYFRNRAPLDDSGMPKDRFSAEMPDATLATLKIQPSEPRDSAVYFCATAIGTGGSGSGELFFGEGSRLTVL.

The chain couples TRBV9 to TRBJ2-4; D call uncertain. CDR3 length: 14 amino acids. V lost 4 bases and J lost 8, with 16 bases in between. The germline CDR1 and CDR2 sequences are SGDLS and YYNGEE. CDR3 DNA: TGTGCCAGCAGCAATCACCCGGGTGAGGACATTCAGTACTTC. Its protein product is CASSNHPGEDIQYF.

The chain joins TRBV6-6 to TRBJ1-3; D not certain. V lost 2 bases and J lost 15, with 11 bases in between. CDR3 length equals 11 residues. CDR1 and CDR2 (germline): MNHNY, SVGAGI (reference sequence). CDR3 amino acids: CASSYPGRPYF. CDR3 sequence (DNA): TGTGCCAGCAGTTACCCGGGGAGGCCATATTTT.

This sequence joins TRBV7-2 and TRBJ2-2; 9 nucleotides agree with TRBD2. CDR1 and CDR2 (germline): SGHTA, FQGNSA. V lost 1 base and J lost 6; bases outside the gene matches: 12. This CDR3 contains 18 residues. CDR3 in DNA: TGTGCCAGCAGCTTAGTCCCCTCCGGGACTAGCTTGGCCGGGGAGCTGTTTTTT. Its protein product is CASSLVPSGTSLAGELFF.

This sequence joins TRBV7-2 and TRBJ2-1; 7 bases are a match to TRBD1. This CDR3 has 14 amino acids. V shed 5 bases, J shed 4 bases, and the junction held 5 bases outside the gene matches. Germline V gene sequence: CDR1 SGHTA, CDR2 FQGNSA. DNA of the CDR3: TGTGCCAGCAGCCCCCCGGGACAGTACAATGAGCAGTTCTTC. It is translated as CASSPPGQYNEQFF. Looking up the rest from reference TRBV7-2 and TRBJ2-1 gives the full variable domain: GAGVSQSPSNKVTEKGKDVELRCDPISGHTALYWYRQSLGQGLEFLIYFQGNSAPDKSGLPSDRFSAERTGGSVSTLTIQRTQQEDSAVYLCASSPPGQYNEQFFGPGTRLTVL.

Comment on this clone: Other DNA sequences in the same sample also yield this CDR3. The rearrangement joins TRBV18 to TRBJ1-1, with no clear D. This CDR3 has 12 amino acids. Germline lookup yields CDR1 KGHSH and CDR2 LQKENI. V lost 3 bases and J 5 bases, leaving 7 bases between the germline ends. The CDR3 protein is CASSPQGTEAFF. In DNA, the CDR3 is TGTGCCAGCTCACCTCAAGGGACTGAAGCTTTCTTT.

This chain uses TRBV7-9 with TRBJ2-7, with D possibly being TRBD2 (6 bases). CDR1 is SEHNR, CDR2 FQNEAQ, per germline (reference sequence). CDR3 length: 12 residues. V dropped 8 bases and J dropped 5 bases, with 13 bases sitting between them. CDR3 nucleotides: TGTGCCAGCTCTAACGGAGGGAACGAGCAGTACTTC. Protein: CASSNGGNEQYF.

The table lists this clone with a count of one. CDR3 sequence: CASSSVRTGVYGYTF. For the CDR3, the DNA is TGTGCCAGCAGCTCAGTTCGGACAGGCGTTTATGGCTACACCTTC. The rearrangement links TRBV27 to TRBJ1-2; 7 bases are shared with TRBD1. This CDR3 spans 15 amino acids. The germline V gene has CDR1 MNHEY and CDR2 SMNVEV (reference sequence). V was pared by 6 bases and J by 5 bases, with 12 bases of the junction left unmatched.

The chain recombines TRBV10-2 with TRBJ2-1, with 8 bases aligning to TRBD2. Trimming removed 6 bases from V and 4 bases from J; junction bases left unmatched: 5. This CDR3 has 14 residues. Germline V gene data show CDR1 as WSHSY and CDR2 as SAAADI. The CDR3 sequence is CASRPSGSYNEQFF. CDR3 coding DNA: TGCGCCAGCAGACCCAGCGGGAGTTACAATGAGCAGTTCTTC.

The rearrangement uses TRBV30 and TRBJ2-7, with a weak D call TRBD1 (7 bases). Trimming cost V 3 bases and J 5 bases, with 14 bases left between them. This CDR3 region has 13 residues. Germline assignment: CDR1 GTSNPN and CDR2 SVGIG (reference sequence). CDR3 region: CAWRRQGGDEQYF. Written as DNA, the CDR3 is TGTGCCTGGAGGAGACAGGGCGGGGACGAGCAGTACTTC.

This clone has just a few counts. This chain links TRBV6-4 with TRBJ2-5; D is unresolved. The V gene's germline CDR1 is MRHNA and CDR2 SNTAGT. V gave up 4 bases and J gave up 5 bases, with 11 bases separating them. This CDR3 is 13 amino acids long. CDR3: CASSAVPEETQYF. The CDR3 coding sequence is TGTGCCAGCAGTGCGGTACCCGAGGAGACCCAGTACTTC.

J is TRBJ2-1 and V is TRBV15, with TRBD1 matching over 7 bases. Per the germline V gene, CDR1 is LNHNV and CDR2 is YYDKDF (reference sequence). With V trimmed by 8 bases and J by 2 bases, 12 bases remained unmatched. The CDR3 totals 16 residues. CDR3 in amino acids: CATLKGRQGPYNEQFF. The CDR3 coding sequence is TGTGCCACCCTCAAAGGGAGACAGGGACCCTACAATGAGCAGTTCTTC.

The genes are TRBV6-2 or TRBV6-3 and TRBJ2-5, with 10 bases that match TRBD1. There are 16 residues in the CDR3. Germline V gene lookup returns CDR1 MNHEY and CDR2 SVGEGT. V gave up 4 bases and J gave up 6 bases; unmatched junction bases: 11. For the CDR3, the DNA is TGTGCCAGCAGTTCGCTATCGGACAGGGGGTTGAAGACCCAGTACTTC. Residues: CASSSLSDRGLKTQYF.

The chain employs TRBV29-1 and TRBJ2-2; no reliable D call. The germline gives CDR1 SQVTM, CDR2 ANQGSEA. V was pared by 3 bases and J by 3 bases, with 2 bases between. The CDR3 extends over 11 amino acids. The chain's CDR3 is CSVEDTGELFF. CDR3 coding DNA: TGCAGCGTTGAGGACACCGGGGAGCTGTTTTTT.

This chain joins TRBV19 and TRBJ2-1; 8 positions match TRBD2. CDR3 length: 16 amino acids. V shed 5 bases, J shed 9 bases, and the junction held 15 bases outside the gene matches. Per the germline V gene, CDR1 is LNHDA and CDR2 is SQIVND (reference sequence). The CDR3 DNA sequence: TGTGCCAGTAGTGACTCCTTCGGCGGGAGGATTAGTGAGCAGTTCTTC. Translated: CASSDSFGGRISEQFF. The full variable domain, in which reference TRBV19 and TRBJ2-1 provide the parts outside the CDR3, is DGGITQSPKYLFRKEGQNVTLSCEQNLNHDAMYWYRQDPGQGLRLIYYSQIVNDFQKGDIAEGYSVSREKKESFPLTVTSAQKNPTAFYLCASSDSFGGRISEQFFGPGTRLTVL.

There are a few counts of this clone. The chain employs TRBV5-6 and TRBJ2-3, with D hard to call. In germline, CDR1 is SGHDT, CDR2 YYEEEE. The germline V and J ends were trimmed by 6 bases and 2 bases, with 10 bases remaining between them. The CDR3 is made up of 13 amino acids. CDR3 DNA sequence: TGTGCCAGCACCATGCATTCCACAGATACGCAGTATTTT. It specifies CASTMHSTDTQYF.

The rearrangement uses TRBV9 and TRBJ2-2, with 7 bases identical to TRBD1. This CDR3 is built from 16 residues. The germline gives CDR1 SGDLS, CDR2 YYNGEE. After removal of 4 bases from V and 6 bases from J, the junction contained 12 bases not matched to a gene. DNA for the CDR3: TGTGCCAGCAGCTCGCCGACACGCCAGGGGGCCGGGGAGCTGTTTTTT. Its translation: CASSSPTRQGAGELFF.